These 29 T cell receptor beta chains share one sample of origin, sequenced in a study of cytomegalovirus exposure and HLA in healthy donors. Vbeta (60) and Jbeta (13) primers were used in the PCR. The repertoire was sequenced with immunoSEQ multiplex PCR; TCRdb's copy has only in-frame clones and lacks some. The sample holds around 120,000 clones; 65% to 80% are singletons and the top ten take roughly 1.8%. The sample was PBMCs. These receptors were collected from a woman aged 40 to 50 in good health and CMV-seronegative.

The chain links TRBV7-8 to TRBJ2-7, with TRBD1 as a possible D gene (6 bases). V was clipped by 2 bases and J by 2 bases, with 7 bases between them. CDR1 SGHVS and CDR2 FQNEAQ come from the germline V gene. The CDR3 sequence is 13 residues long. This CDR3 is CASSLQGTYEQYF. The CDR3 DNA reads TGTGCCAGCAGCTTACAGGGGACCTACGAGCAGTACTTC.

This chain joins TRBV5-1 and TRBJ1-1; TRBD1 matches 11 bases. This CDR3 has 18 amino acids. Looked up from germline, CDR1 is SGHRS and CDR2 is YFSETQ. After removal of 3 bases from V and 0 bases from J, the junction contained 10 bases not matched to a gene. This CDR3 is CASSSDRGQSGMNTEAFF. CDR3 in DNA: TGCGCCAGCAGCTCGGACAGGGGGCAGTCGGGGATGAACACTGAAGCTTTCTTT.

The rearrangement joins TRBV5-1 to TRBJ2-3, with 8 positions matching TRBD2. Germline V gene lookup returns CDR1 SGHRS and CDR2 YFSETQ. There are 14 residues in the CDR3. The junction had 4 bases not matched to a gene; V was cut back by 5 bases and J by 2 bases. In nucleotides, the CDR3 is TGCGCCAGCAGAGCGGGGGCCTTCACAGATACGCAGTATTTT. It encodes CASRAGAFTDTQYF.

This rearrangement joins TRBV7-6 to TRBJ2-1; 9 bases agree with TRBD2. Germline CDR1 SGHVS, CDR2 FNYEAQ. V was clipped by 4 bases and J by 5 bases; unmatched bases: 12. The CDR3 is 17 amino acids. The CDR3 sequence: CASSSPQGLAGDNEQFF. CDR3 coding DNA: TGTGCCAGCAGCTCGCCTCAAGGATTAGCGGGAGACAATGAGCAGTTCTTC.

The chain recombines TRBV7-9 with TRBJ2-2, with D uncertain. This CDR3 comprises 11 residues. Trimming stripped 3 bases from V and 8 bases from J, with 4 bases between. Germline V lookup: CDR1 SEHNR, CDR2 FQNEAQ (reference sequence). The DNA for the CDR3 is TGTGCCAGCAGCTTGGCTGGGGAGCTGTTTTTT. Amino acids: CASSLAGELFF.

This clone was detected a few times. The J gene is TRBJ2-1, the V gene TRBV7-9; perhaps TRBD2 as D (5 bases). Trimming left V 5 bases short and J 16 bases short, with 21 bases between. Germline CDR1 SEHNR, CDR2 FQNEAQ (reference sequence). CDR3 length: 13 amino acids. The CDR3 DNA sequence: TGTGCCAGCAGCAAAGCTAGCTTTTCCGTTATATTCTTC. Translating gives CASSKASFSVIFF.

The rearrangement uses TRBV6-5 and TRBJ1-4, with D perhaps matching TRBD1 (5 bases). The CDR3 extends over 15 amino acids. The germline V gene has CDR1 MNHEY and CDR2 SVGAGI. V dropped 7 bases and J dropped 0 bases, with 12 bases sitting between them. Here the CDR3 DNA reads TGTGCCAGCAAAGAGGGGACTGCAACTAATGAAAAACTGTTTTTT. Translation gives CASKEGTATNEKLFF.

On this clone itself: One end of the junction varies from germline; a read error may be responsible. The chain links TRBV7-9 to TRBJ1-2; D is ambiguous. The germline V gene encodes CDR1 SEHNR and CDR2 FQNEAQ (reference sequence). This CDR3 has 13 amino acids. CDR3 residues: CSSSFSTNYGYTF. CDR3 in DNA: TGTTCCAGCAGCTTTAGCACTAACTATGGCTACACCTTC. The whole variable domain, remainder taken from reference TRBV7-9 and TRBJ1-2, is DTGVSQNPRHKITKRGQNVTFRCDPISEHNRLYWYRQTLGQGPEFLTYFQNEAQLEKSRLLSDRFSAERPKGSFSTLEIQRTEQGDSAMYLCSSSFSTNYGYTFGSGTRLTVV.

The gene calls are TRBV7-3 and TRBJ2-6, with a weak D call TRBD1 (5 bases). Trimming pared 1 base from V and 2 bases from J, leaving 24 bases between. CDR1 is SGHTA and CDR2 is FQGTGA in the germline V gene. The length of the CDR3 is 21 residues. Here the CDR3 reads CASSLIASFSGMVPGANVLTF. CDR3 coding DNA: TGTGCCAGCAGCTTAATAGCCTCCTTCTCAGGGATGGTCCCTGGGGCCAACGTCCTGACTTTC.

In its sample, this clone was seen a few times. V is TRBV9 and J is TRBJ2-3, with 10 positions matching TRBD1. The germline CDR1 and CDR2 sequences are SGDLS and YYNGEE. The length of the CDR3 is 16 residues. V lost 3 bases to trimming and J lost 5 bases; unmatched junction nucleotides: 9. The CDR3 bases are TGTGCCAGCAGCGCATCCGGGACAGGGGTTGTAGATACGCAGTATTTT. Translation: CASSASGTGVVDTQYF.

The chain uses TRBV11-2 and TRBJ1-1; D gene unclear. The CDR3 spans 14 residues. Germline loops: CDR1 SGHAT, CDR2 FQNNGV. Trimming pared 0 bases from V and 2 bases from J, leaving 7 bases between. CDR3 sequence reads: CASSLEGLNTEAFF. CDR3 sequence (DNA): TGTGCCAGCAGCTTAGAGGGCCTCAACACTGAAGCTTTCTTT. Variable domain in full (rest from reference TRBV11-2 and TRBJ1-1): EAGVAQSPRYKIIEKRQSVAFWCNPISGHATLYWYQQILGQGPKLLIQFQNNGVVDDSQLPKDRFSAERLKGVDSTLKIQPAKLEDSAVYLCASSLEGLNTEAFFGQGTRLTVV.

This sequence joins TRBV6-1 and TRBJ2-5; 9 bases map to TRBD2. Unmatched junction bases numbered 7, after V lost 0 bases and J lost 5 bases. The germline V gene has CDR1 MNHNS and CDR2 SASEGT. The CDR3 sequence is 16 residues long. CDR3 DNA sequence: TGTGCCAGCAGTGAAGCGCTAGCGGGGCCTTTGGAGACCCAGTACTTC. This sequence encodes CASSEALAGPLETQYF.

The chain's CDR3 is CASSARTGQETQYF. The CDR3 DNA reads TGTGCCAGCAGTGCCCGAACCGGCCAAGAGACCCAGTACTTC. V usage is TRBV6-4 and J usage is TRBJ2-5, with no clear D. Germline assignment: CDR1 MRHNA and CDR2 SNTAGT. The ends were cut back, 4 bases at V and 1 base at J, with 10 bases in the middle. The CDR3 consists of 14 residues.

The V call is TRBV5-1, the J call TRBJ2-5, with D possibly being TRBD2 (7 bases). The end of the DNA is better explained by TRBJ2-7, so the J call may be wrong. The CDR3 extends over 17 amino acids. Germline lookup yields CDR1 SGHRS and CDR2 YFSETQ. CDR3 sequence: CASSPWGSAGDTYEQYF. The CDR3 DNA reads as TGCGCCAGCAGCCCCTGGGGGTCTGCGGGGGACACCTACGAGCAGTACTTC.

CDR3 in DNA: TGTGCCAGCAGTTTGGGGCAGGGCCCGGCTCAGCCCCAGCATTTT. Amino acid sequence: CASSLGQGPAQPQHF. The V and J genes are TRBV27 and TRBJ1-5, with a weak D call TRBD1 (5 bases). Trimming left V 3 bases short and J 6 bases short, with 15 bases between. Germline values: CDR1 MNHEY, CDR2 SMNVEV (reference sequence). The CDR3 is 15 amino acids.

The chain employs TRBV6-1 and TRBJ1-4; no clear D. Germline values: CDR1 MNHNS, CDR2 SASEGT. The CDR3 is 11 residues long. Deletions cut 6 bases from V and 3 bases from J, with 2 bases between. CDR3: CASSSNEKLFF. Written as DNA, the CDR3 is TGTGCCAGCAGCTCTAATGAAAAACTGTTTTTT.

This chain connects TRBV18 to TRBJ2-4; the D gene is possibly TRBD2 (5 bases). The CDR3 loop spans 13 amino acids. CDR1 is KGHSH and CDR2 is LQKENI in the germline V gene. Deletions cut 5 bases from V and 0 bases from J, with 5 bases between. The CDR3 region is CASSEGAKNIQYF. For the CDR3, the DNA is TGTGCCAGCTCAGAGGGAGCCAAAAACATTCAGTACTTC.

The chain carries TRBV9 and TRBJ1-1; D not certain. Per germline, CDR1 SGDLS and CDR2 YYNGEE. V lost 0 bases and J lost 5, with 14 bases in between. The CDR3 is 15 amino acids. The CDR3 nucleotides are TGTGCCAGCAGCGTAGTGGAGGCGGGGAGAACTGAAGCTTTCTTT. It encodes CASSVVEAGRTEAFF.

The chain carries TRBV10-3 and TRBJ2-4, with 16 nucleotides matching TRBD2. The CDR3 loop spans 19 amino acids. Germline CDR1 and CDR2: ENHRY and SYGVKD. V lost 0 bases and J lost 6; bases outside the gene matches: 8. The CDR3 region is CAISESGTSGRAASNIQYF. The CDR3 DNA reads as TGTGCCATCAGTGAGTCCGGGACTAGCGGGAGGGCCGCGTCAAACATTCAGTACTTC.

The chain employs TRBV6-5 and TRBJ2-3; 9 bases fit TRBD1. The junction had 6 bases not matched to a gene; V was cut back by 0 bases and J by 5 bases. The CDR3 contains 16 residues. CDR1 is MNHEY and CDR2 is SVGAGI in the germline V gene. For the CDR3, the DNA is TGTGCCAGCAGTTACTCGCCGGGACAGGGAGTAGATACGCAGTATTTT. This translates into CASSYSPGQGVDTQYF.

This rearrangement joins TRBV15 to TRBJ1-1, with unresolved D. V lost 3 bases, J lost 2 bases, and 16 bases lay in between. Looked up from germline, CDR1 is LNHNV and CDR2 is YYDKDF (reference sequence). This CDR3 has 16 residues. This CDR3 is CATSSPGVGINTEAFF. In DNA, the CDR3 is TGTGCCACCAGCAGCCCCGGGGTGGGGATCAACACTGAAGCTTTCTTT. Together with reference TRBV15 and TRBJ1-1, the CDR3 gives the full variable domain: DAMVIQNPRYQVTQFGKPVTLSCSQTLNHNVMYWYQQKSSQAPKLLFHYYDKDFNNEADTPDNFQSRRPNTSFCFLDIRSPGLGDTAMYLCATSSPGVGINTEAFFGQGTRLTVV.

This clone was found once. V usage is TRBV5-1 and J usage is TRBJ2-7; no definite D call. This CDR3 is 13 amino acids long. CDR1 is SGHRS and CDR2 is YFSETQ in the germline V gene. V lost 3 bases, J lost 2 bases, and 9 bases lay in between. The CDR3 is CASSSRVPYEQYF. CDR3 in DNA: TGCGCCAGCAGCTCCCGGGTCCCCTACGAGCAGTACTTC. The complete variable domain, with remaining parts taken from reference TRBV5-1 and TRBJ2-7, reads KAGVTQTPRYLIKTRGQQVTLSCSPISGHRSVSWYQQTPGQGLQFLFEYFSETQRNKGNFPGRFSGRQFSNSRSEMNVSTLELGDSALYLCASSSRVPYEQYFGPGTRLTVT.

The V and J genes are TRBV5-1 and TRBJ1-2; tentatively, D is TRBD1 (5 bases). CDR3 size: 14 residues. V gave up 2 bases and J gave up 6 bases, with 14 bases separating them. Per the germline V gene, CDR1 is SGHRS and CDR2 is YFSETQ. CDR3 amino acids: CASSLIPGFDGYTF. The CDR3 DNA reads as TGCGCCAGCAGCTTAATTCCAGGGTTCGATGGCTACACCTTC.

This clone was observed a few times. The chain combines TRBV5-6 with TRBJ2-3, with 10 bases lining up with TRBD1. The length of the CDR3 is 15 residues. The ends lost 4 bases at V and 5 bases at J; junction bases unmatched: 7. Germline CDR1 reads SGHDT; CDR2 reads YYEEEE. The CDR3 bases are TGTGCCAGCAGCACCGGGACAGGGGCTGGAGATACGCAGTATTTT. Amino acids: CASSTGTGAGDTQYF.

This clone was observed a single time. This CDR3 is also generated by other DNA sequences in the sample. The rearrangement joins TRBV5-1 to TRBJ2-1; 12 bases align to TRBD2. Per germline, CDR1 SGHRS and CDR2 YFSETQ. The CDR3 consists of 16 residues. Losses at the gene ends were 0 bases for V and 7 bases for J; bases not matched to a gene: 5. CDR3 in amino acids: CASSLGLAGGGNEQFF. Written as DNA, the CDR3 is TGCGCCAGCAGCTTGGGGCTAGCGGGAGGGGGTAATGAGCAGTTCTTC.

The chain couples TRBV6-6 to TRBJ1-1; TRBD1 aligns across 8 bases. Germline V gives CDR1 MNHNY, CDR2 SVGAGI (reference sequence). After removal of 9 bases from V and 4 bases from J, the junction contained 4 bases not matched to a gene. CDR3 size: 12 residues. The CDR3 here is CASGQGPTEAFF. The CDR3 DNA is TGTGCCAGTGGACAGGGTCCCACTGAAGCTTTCTTT.

The chain employs TRBV21-1 and TRBJ1-5; TRBD1 was called by the table and not checked on the DNA. TRBV21-1 is designated a pseudogene. This CDR3 has 15 amino acids. CDR3 amino acids: CASSTYQGGNQPQHF. The CDR3 DNA reads TGTGCCAGCAGCACGTACCAGGGGGGCAATCAGCCCCAGCATTTT.

This clone has just a few counts. The gene calls are TRBV5-1 and TRBJ2-5, with D perhaps TRBD2 (5 bases). There are 13 residues in the CDR3. Trimming left V 2 bases short and J 3 bases short, with 8 bases between. Germline lookup yields CDR1 SGHRS and CDR2 YFSETQ. The CDR3 nucleotides are TGCGCCAGCAGCTTAGGAGCGGAAGAGACCCAGTACTTC. Protein sequence: CASSLGAEETQYF.

This chain uses TRBV12-2 with TRBJ1-5. TRBV12-2 is labeled a pseudogene. This CDR3 is built from 14 residues. The CDR3 nucleotides read TGTGCAAGTCGCCCCGACGGAGATTATCAGCCCCAGCATTTT. Translation gives CASRPDGDYQPQHF.